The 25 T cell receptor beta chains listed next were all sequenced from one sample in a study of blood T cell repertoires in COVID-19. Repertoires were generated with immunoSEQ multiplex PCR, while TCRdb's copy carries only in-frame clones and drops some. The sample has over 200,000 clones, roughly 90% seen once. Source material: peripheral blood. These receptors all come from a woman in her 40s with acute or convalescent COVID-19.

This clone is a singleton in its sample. CDR3 nucleotide sequence: TGTGCCAGCTCACCCCGGACAGGGGCTAATCAAGAGACCCAGTACTTC. Protein sequence: CASSPRTGANQETQYF. This chain connects TRBV18 to TRBJ2-5; 9 bases are shared with TRBD1. Losses at the gene ends were 3 bases for V and 2 bases for J; bases not matched to a gene: 7. Germline values: CDR1 KGHSH, CDR2 LQKENI. This CDR3 contains 16 residues. Full variable domain (outside the CDR3, taken from reference TRBV18 and TRBJ2-5): NAGVMQNPRHLVRRRGQEARLRCSPMKGHSHVYWYRQLPEEGLKFMVYLQKENIIDESGMPKERFSAEFPKEGPSILRIQQVVRGDSAAYFCASSPRTGANQETQYFGPGTRLLVL.

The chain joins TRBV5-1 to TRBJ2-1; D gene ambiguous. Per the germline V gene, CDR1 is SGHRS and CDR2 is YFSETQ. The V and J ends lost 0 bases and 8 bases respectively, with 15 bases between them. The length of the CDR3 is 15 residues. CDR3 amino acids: CASSLVDFQSDEQFF. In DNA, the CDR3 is TGCGCCAGCAGCTTGGTCGACTTCCAGTCCGATGAGCAGTTCTTC.

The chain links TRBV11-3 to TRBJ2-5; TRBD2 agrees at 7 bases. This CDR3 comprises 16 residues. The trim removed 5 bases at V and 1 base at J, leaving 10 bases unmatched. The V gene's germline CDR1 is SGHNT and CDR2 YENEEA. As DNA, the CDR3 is TGTGCCAGCAGCCTAGGAGGGGCGGGGGTCCAAGAGACCCAGTACTTC. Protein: CASSLGGAGVQETQYF.

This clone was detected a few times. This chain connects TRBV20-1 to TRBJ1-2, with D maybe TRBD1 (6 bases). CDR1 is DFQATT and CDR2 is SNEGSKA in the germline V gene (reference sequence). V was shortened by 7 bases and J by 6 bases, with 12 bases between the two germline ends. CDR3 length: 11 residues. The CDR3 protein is CSVRGANGYTF. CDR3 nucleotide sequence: TGCAGTGTTCGGGGGGCCAATGGCTACACCTTC.

For the CDR3, the DNA is TGTGCCAGCAGTGAATTTGCCGGGGAGTTTCGCGATGAGCAGTTCTTC. Translating gives CASSEFAGEFRDEQFF. The rearrangement uses TRBV6-1 and TRBJ2-1; tentative D call: TRBD2 (5 bases). V lost 2 bases to trimming and J lost 8 bases, with 19 bases between them. This CDR3 region has 16 residues. From germline, CDR1 is MNHNS and CDR2 SASEGT.

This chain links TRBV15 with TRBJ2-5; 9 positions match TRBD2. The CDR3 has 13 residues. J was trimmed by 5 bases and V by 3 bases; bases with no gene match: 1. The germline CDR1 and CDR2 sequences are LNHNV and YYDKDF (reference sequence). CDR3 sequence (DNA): TGTGCCACCAGCAGTAGCGGGGGCGAGACCCAGTACTTC. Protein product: CATSSSGGETQYF.

CDR3 region: CASSWTSGGDNEQFF. CDR3 nucleotides: TGTGCCAGCAGCTGGACTAGCGGGGGGGACAATGAGCAGTTCTTC. The rearrangement joins TRBV11-3 to TRBJ2-1; 15 bases agree with TRBD2. From germline, CDR1 is SGHNT and CDR2 YENEEA. The junction had 0 bases not matched to a gene; V was cut back by 4 bases and J by 5 bases. This CDR3 has 15 residues. Looking up the rest from reference TRBV11-3 and TRBJ2-1 gives the full variable domain: EAGVVQSPRYKIIEKKQPVAFWCNPISGHNTLYWYLQNLGQGPELLIRYENEEAVDDSQLPKDRFSAERLKGVDSTLKIQPAELGDSAVYLCASSWTSGGDNEQFFGPGTRLTVL.

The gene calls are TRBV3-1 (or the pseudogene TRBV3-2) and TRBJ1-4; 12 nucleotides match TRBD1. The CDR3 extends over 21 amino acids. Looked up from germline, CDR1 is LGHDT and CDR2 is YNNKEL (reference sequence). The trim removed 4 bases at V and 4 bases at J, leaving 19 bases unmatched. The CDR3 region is CASSPVRDRGLPQLGNEKLFF. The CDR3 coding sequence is TGTGCCAGCAGCCCGGTAAGGGACAGGGGGCTCCCACAACTCGGTAATGAAAAACTGTTTTTT.

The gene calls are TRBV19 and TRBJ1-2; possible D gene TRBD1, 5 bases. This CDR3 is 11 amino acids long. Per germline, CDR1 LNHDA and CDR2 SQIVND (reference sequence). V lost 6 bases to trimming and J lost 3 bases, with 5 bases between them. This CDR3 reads CASSRDYGYTF. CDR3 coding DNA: TGTGCCAGTAGCAGGGACTATGGCTACACCTTC.

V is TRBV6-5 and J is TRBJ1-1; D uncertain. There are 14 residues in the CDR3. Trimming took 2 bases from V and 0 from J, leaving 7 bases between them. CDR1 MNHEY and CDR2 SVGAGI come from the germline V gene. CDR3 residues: CASSYGLLNTEAFF. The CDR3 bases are TGTGCCAGCAGTTACGGTCTACTGAACACTGAAGCTTTCTTT.

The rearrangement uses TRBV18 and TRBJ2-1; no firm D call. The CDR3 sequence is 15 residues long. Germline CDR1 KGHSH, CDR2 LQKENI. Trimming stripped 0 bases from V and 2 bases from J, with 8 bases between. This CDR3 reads CASSPPLRTYNEQFF. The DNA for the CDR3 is TGTGCCAGCTCACCACCGCTGAGGACCTACAATGAGCAGTTCTTC. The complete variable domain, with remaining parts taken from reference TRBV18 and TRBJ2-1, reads NAGVMQNPRHLVRRRGQEARLRCSPMKGHSHVYWYRQLPEEGLKFMVYLQKENIIDESGMPKERFSAEFPKEGPSILRIQQVVRGDSAAYFCASSPPLRTYNEQFFGPGTRLTVL.

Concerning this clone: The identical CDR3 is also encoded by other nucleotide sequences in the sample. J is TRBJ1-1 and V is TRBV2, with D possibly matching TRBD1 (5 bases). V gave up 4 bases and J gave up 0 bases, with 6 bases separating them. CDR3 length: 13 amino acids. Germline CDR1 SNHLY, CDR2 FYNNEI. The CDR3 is CASSADMNTEAFF. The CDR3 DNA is TGTGCCAGCAGTGCGGACATGAACACTGAAGCTTTCTTT.

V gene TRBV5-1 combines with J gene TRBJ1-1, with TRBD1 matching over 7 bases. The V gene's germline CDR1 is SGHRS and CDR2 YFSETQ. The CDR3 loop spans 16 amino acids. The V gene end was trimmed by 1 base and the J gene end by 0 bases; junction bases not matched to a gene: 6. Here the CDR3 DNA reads TGCGCCAGCAGCTTGCAGGGGGGCGGGCTGAACACTGAAGCTTTCTTT. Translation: CASSLQGGGLNTEAFF.

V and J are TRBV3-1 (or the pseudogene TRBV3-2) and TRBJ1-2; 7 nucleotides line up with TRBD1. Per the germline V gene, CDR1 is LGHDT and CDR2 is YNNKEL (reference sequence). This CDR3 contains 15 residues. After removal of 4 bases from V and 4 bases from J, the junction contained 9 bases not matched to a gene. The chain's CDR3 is CASSREGALTYGYTF. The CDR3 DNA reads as TGTGCCAGCAGCCGTGAGGGGGCCCTAACCTATGGCTACACCTTC.

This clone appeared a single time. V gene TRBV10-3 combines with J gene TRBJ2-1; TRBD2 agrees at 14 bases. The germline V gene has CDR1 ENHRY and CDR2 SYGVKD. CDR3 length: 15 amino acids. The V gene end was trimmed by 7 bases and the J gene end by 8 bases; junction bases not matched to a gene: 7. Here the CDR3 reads CAIKEGLAGADEQFF. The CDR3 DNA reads TGTGCCATCAAAGAGGGACTAGCGGGGGCGGATGAGCAGTTCTTC.

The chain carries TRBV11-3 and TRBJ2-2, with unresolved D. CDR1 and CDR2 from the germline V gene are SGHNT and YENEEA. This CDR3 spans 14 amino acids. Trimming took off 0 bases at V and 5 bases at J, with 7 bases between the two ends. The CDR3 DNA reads TGTGCCAGCAGCTTAGATCAGTTAACCGGGGAGCTGTTTTTT. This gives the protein CASSLDQLTGELFF.

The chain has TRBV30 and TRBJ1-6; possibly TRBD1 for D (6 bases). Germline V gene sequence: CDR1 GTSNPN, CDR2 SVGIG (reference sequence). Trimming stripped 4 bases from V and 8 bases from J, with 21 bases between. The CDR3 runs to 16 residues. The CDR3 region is CAWNDRQDRGYSPLHF. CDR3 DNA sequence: TGTGCCTGGAACGATCGACAGGACAGAGGCTATTCACCCCTCCACTTT.

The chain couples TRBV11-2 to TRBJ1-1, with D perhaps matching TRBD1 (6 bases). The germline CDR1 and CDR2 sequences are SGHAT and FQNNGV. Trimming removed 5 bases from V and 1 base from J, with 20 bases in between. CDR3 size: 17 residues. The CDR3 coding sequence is TGTGCCAGCAGCCCTAGGGGGTCCGCTTCTTGGAACACTGAAGCTTTCTTT. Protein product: CASSPRGSASWNTEAFF.

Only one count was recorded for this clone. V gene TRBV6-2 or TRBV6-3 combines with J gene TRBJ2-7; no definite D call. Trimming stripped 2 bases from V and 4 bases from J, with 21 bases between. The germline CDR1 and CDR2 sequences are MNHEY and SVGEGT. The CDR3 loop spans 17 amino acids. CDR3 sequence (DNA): TGTGCCAGCAGTTACAAGTCCTCTTGGCCAACCTCTTACGAGCAGTACGTC. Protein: CASSYKSSWPTSYEQYV.

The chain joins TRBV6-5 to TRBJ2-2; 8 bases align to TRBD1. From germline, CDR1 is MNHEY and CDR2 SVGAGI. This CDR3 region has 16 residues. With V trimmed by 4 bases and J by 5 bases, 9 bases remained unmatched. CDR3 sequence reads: CASSFAAGGGTGELFF. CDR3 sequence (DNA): TGTGCCAGCAGTTTTGCGGCAGGGGGCGGGACCGGGGAGCTGTTTTTT.

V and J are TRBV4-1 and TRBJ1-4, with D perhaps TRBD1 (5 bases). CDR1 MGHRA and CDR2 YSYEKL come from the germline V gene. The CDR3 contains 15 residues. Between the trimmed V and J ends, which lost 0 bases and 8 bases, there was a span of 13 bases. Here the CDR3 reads CASSQDRRVDEKLFF. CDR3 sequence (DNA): TGCGCCAGCAGCCAAGATCGCAGGGTAGACGAAAAACTGTTTTTT.

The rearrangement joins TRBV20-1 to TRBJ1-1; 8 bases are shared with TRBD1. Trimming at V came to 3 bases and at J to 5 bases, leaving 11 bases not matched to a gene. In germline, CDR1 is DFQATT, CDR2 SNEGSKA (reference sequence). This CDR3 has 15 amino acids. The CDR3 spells CSASLPRTGKTEAFF. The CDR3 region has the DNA TGCAGTGCTAGTTTACCTCGGACAGGGAAGACTGAAGCTTTCTTT.

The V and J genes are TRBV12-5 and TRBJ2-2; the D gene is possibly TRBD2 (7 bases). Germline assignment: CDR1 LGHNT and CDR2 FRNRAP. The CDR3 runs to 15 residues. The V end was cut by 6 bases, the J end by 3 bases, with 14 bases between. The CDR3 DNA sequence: TGTGCTAGTGGGTCTCGGGGGGCCGACACCGGGGAGCTGTTTTTT. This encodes CASGSRGADTGELFF.

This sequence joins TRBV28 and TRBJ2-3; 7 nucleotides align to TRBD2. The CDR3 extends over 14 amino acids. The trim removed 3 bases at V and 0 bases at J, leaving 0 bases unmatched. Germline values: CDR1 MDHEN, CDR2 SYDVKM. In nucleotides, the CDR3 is TGTGCCAGCAGTTTGCGGGGGAGCACAGATACGCAGTATTTT. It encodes CASSLRGSTDTQYF.

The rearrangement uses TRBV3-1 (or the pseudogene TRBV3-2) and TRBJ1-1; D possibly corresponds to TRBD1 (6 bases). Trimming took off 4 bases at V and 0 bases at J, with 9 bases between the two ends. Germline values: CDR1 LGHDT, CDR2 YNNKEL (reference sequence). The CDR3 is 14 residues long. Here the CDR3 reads CASSRQALNTEAFF. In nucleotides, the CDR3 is TGTGCCAGCAGCCGACAGGCCTTGAACACTGAAGCTTTCTTT.